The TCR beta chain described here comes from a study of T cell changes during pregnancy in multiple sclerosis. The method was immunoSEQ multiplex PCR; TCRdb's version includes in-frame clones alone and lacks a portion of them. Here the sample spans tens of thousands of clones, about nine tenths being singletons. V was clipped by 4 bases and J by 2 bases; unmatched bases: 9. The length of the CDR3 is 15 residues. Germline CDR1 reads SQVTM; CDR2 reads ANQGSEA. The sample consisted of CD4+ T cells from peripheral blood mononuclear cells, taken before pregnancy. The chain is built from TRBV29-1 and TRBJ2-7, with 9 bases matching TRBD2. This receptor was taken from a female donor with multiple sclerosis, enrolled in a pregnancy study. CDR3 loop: CSVGLRLAETYEQYF. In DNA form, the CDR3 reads TGCAGCGTTGGCCTAAGACTAGCGGAAACCTACGAGCAGTACTTC.